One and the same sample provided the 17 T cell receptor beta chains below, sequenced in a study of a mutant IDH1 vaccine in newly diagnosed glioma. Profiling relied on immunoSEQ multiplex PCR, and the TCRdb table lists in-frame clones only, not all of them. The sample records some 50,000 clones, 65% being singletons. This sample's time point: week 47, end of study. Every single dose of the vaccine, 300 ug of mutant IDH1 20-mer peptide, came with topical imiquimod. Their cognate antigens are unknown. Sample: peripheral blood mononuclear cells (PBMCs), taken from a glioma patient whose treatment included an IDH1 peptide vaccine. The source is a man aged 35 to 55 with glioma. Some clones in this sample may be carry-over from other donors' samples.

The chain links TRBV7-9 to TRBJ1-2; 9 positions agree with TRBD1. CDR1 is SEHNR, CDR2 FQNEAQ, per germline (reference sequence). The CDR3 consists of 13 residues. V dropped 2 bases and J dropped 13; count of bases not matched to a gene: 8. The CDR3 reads CASSLPTGGSFTF. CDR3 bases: TGTGCCAGCAGCTTACCGACAGGGGGTTCCTTCACCTTC.

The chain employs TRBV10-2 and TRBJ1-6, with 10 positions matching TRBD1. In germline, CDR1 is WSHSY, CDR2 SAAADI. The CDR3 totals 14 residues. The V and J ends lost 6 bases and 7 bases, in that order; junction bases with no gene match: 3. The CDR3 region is CASRAGQGNSPLHF. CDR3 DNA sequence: TGCGCCAGCAGGGCGGGACAGGGGAATTCACCCCTCCACTTT.

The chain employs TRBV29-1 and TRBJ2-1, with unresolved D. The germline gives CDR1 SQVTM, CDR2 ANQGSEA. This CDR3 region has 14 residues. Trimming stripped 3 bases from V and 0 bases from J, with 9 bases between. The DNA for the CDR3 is TGCAGCGTTGATATAGGAAGCTCCTACAATGAGCAGTTCTTC. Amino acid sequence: CSVDIGSSYNEQFF.

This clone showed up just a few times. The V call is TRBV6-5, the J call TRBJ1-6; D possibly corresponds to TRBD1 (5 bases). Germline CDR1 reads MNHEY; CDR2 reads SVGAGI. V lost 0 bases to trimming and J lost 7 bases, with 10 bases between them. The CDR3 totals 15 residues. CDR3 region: CASSYSTKGNSPLHF. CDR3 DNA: TGTGCCAGCAGTTACTCGACCAAGGGGAATTCACCCCTCCACTTT.

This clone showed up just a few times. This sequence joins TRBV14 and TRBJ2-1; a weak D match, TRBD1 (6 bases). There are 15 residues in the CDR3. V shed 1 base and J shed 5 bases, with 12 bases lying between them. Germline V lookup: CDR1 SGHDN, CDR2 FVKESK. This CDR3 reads CASSQVQGSHNEQFF. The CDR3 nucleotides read TGTGCCAGCAGCCAAGTACAGGGTAGCCACAATGAGCAGTTCTTC.

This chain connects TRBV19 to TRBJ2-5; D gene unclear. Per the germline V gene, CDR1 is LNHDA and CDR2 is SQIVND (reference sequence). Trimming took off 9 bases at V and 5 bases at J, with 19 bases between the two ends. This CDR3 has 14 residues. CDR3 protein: CASRKSKGSETQYF. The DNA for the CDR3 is TGTGCCAGCAGGAAATCTAAGGGATCGGAGACCCAGTACTTC.

CDR3 region: CAISVAQGSQPQHF. The DNA for the CDR3 is TGTGCCATCAGTGTGGCACAGGGGAGCCAGCCCCAGCATTTT. The genes are TRBV10-3 and TRBJ1-5, with 7 bases that match TRBD1. The CDR3 length is 14 residues. Germline CDR1 ENHRY, CDR2 SYGVKD. The ends lost 4 bases at V and 7 bases at J; junction bases unmatched: 7.

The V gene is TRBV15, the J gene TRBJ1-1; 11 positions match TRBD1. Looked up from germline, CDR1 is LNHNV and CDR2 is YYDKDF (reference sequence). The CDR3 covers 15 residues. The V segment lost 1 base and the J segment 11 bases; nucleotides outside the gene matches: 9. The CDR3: CATSRARTGGSYAFF. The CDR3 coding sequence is TGTGCCACCAGCAGAGCCCGGACAGGGGGCAGCTACGCTTTCTTT.

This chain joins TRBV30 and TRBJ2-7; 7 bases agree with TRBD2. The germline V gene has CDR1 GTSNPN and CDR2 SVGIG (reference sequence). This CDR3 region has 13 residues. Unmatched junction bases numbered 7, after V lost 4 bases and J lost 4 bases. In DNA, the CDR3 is TGTGCCTGGAAGGTGGGGGGGGGATACGAGCAGTACTTC. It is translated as CAWKVGGGYEQYF. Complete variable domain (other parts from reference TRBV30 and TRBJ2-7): SQTIHQWPATLVQPVGSPLSLECTVEGTSNPNLYWYRQAAGRGLQLLFYSVGIGQISSEVPQNLSASRPQDRQFILSSKKLLLSDSGFYLCAWKVGGGYEQYFGPGTRLTVT.

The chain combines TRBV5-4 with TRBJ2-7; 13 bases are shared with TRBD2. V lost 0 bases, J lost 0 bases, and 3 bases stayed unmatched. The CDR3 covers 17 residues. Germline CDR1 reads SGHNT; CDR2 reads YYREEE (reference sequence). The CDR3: CASSLGLAGGSSYEQYF. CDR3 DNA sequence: TGTGCCAGCAGCTTGGGACTAGCGGGGGGCTCCTCCTACGAGCAGTACTTC.

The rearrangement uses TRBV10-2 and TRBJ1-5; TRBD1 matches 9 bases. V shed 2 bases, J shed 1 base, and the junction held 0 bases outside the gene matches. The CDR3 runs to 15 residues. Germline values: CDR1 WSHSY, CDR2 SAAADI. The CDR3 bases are TGCGCCAGCAGTGAGGGGACAGGGAGCAATCAGCCCCAGCATTTT. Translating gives CASSEGTGSNQPQHF.

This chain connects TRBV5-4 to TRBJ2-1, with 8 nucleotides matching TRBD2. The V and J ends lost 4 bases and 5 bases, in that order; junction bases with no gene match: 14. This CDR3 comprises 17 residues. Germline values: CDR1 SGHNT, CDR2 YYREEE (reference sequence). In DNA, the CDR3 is TGTGCCAGCAGCAATTACGGGGCGGGGGGCCTTGACAATGAGCAGTTCTTC. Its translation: CASSNYGAGGLDNEQFF.

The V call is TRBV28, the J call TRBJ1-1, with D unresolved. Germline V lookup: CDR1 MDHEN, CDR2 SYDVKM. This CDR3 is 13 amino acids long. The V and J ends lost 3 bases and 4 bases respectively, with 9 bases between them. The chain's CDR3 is CASSFNPPTEAFF. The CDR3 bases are TGTGCCAGCAGTTTCAATCCCCCCACTGAAGCTTTCTTT.

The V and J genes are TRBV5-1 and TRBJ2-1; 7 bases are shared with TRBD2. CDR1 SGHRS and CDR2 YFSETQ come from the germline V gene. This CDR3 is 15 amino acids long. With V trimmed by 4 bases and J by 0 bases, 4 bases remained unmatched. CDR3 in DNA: TGCGCCAGCAGCCCCGGGACTATCTCCTACAATGAGCAGTTCTTC. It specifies CASSPGTISYNEQFF.

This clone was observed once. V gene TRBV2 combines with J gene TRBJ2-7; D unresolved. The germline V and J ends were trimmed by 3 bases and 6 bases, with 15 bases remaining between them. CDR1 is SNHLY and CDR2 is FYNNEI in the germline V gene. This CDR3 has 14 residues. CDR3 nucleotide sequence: TGTGCCAGCAGTGATAAGGGTGCCTTCTCCGAGCAGTACTTC. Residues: CASSDKGAFSEQYF.

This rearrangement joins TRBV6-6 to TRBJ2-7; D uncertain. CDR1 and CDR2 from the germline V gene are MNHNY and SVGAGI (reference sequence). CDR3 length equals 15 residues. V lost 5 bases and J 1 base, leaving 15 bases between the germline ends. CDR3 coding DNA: TGTGCCAGCAGTCGGACGGGCTCGCCTTCCTACGAGCAGTACTTC. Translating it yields CASSRTGSPSYEQYF.

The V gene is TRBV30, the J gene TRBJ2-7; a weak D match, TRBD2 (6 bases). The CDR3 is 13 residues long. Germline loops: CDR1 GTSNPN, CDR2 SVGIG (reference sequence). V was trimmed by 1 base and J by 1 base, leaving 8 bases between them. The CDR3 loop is CAWSGRGSYEQYF. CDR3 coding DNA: TGTGCCTGGAGTGGGAGGGGATCCTACGAGCAGTACTTC.